The entry that follows covers one TCR beta chain sequence. The antigen is not known. The method was immunoSEQ multiplex PCR; TCRdb's version includes in-frame clones alone and lacks a portion of them. The sample includes tens of thousands of clones, approximately 90% of them seen just once. This specimen belongs to a study of OX40 agonist ivuxolimab in advanced cancers. Background on the study: Patients were given ivuxolimab, an antibody that agonizes OX40 (CD134).

Notes on the study in general: Compared with CD4+, CD8+ T cells on average had more expanded clones. Relatively little clonal expansion, among the lowest observed, appeared in partial responders at 0.1-3.0 mg/kg.

Trimming took 6 bases from V and 4 from J; bases not matched to a gene: 9. Germline CDR1 reads MNHNY; CDR2 reads SVGAGI (reference sequence). This CDR3 is built from 14 residues. The sample in question was CD4+ or CD8+ T cells sorted from blood, obtained in a trial of the OX40 agonist ivuxolimab. This receptor was taken from an adult with an advanced solid tumor such as melanoma, head and neck, liver or kidney cancer. V gene TRBV6-6 combines with J gene TRBJ2-7; 7 bases are a match to TRBD2. The CDR3 region has the DNA TGTGCCAGCAGCCACTCGGGACTACGTTACGAGCAGTACTTC. Translating gives CASSHSGLRYEQYF.